The rows below give T cell receptor beta chains drawn from one sample of a study of T cell responses to AZD1222 COVID-19 vaccine. TCRdb's copy holds only in-frame clones and misses some; the assay was immunoSEQ multiplex PCR. The sample consists of 35,000 to 45,000 clones, around three quarters of them appearing once. This sample comprised peripheral blood, obtained on day 0 of AZD1222 vaccination. The origin of the receptors is an adult in good health. The CDR3 runs from the conserved cysteine through the conserved F or W. The order of the fields is D gene, V gene, clone size, J gene, CDR3 protein, CDR3 DNA. D genes are given only for firm matches. Part of the rows lack a size; the others show once, few, many or a class for expanded clones.

-	TRBV7-9	once	TRBJ1-1	CASSSLDSGSEAFF	TGTGCCAGCAGCTCGCTTGACAGCGGGTCAGAAGCTTTCTTT
-	TRBV2	-	TRBJ2-3	CASSEEVLSSTDTQYF	TGTGCCAGCAGTGAAGAGGTACTCTCTAGCACAGATACGCAGTATTTT
-	TRBV10-3	-	TRBJ1-1	CAIREFANTEAFF	TGTGCCATCAGGGAGTTCGCAAACACTGAAGCTTTCTTT
-	TRBV27	-	TRBJ2-7	CASSLETGYEQYF	TGTGCCAGCAGTTTAGAGACGGGGTACGAGCAGTACTTC
-	TRBV19	-	TRBJ1-4	CASSMWQDGGKLFF	TGTGCCAGTAGTATGTGGCAGGATGGGGGAAAACTGTTTTTT
-	TRBV5-1	-	TRBJ1-2	CASSLDRAYGYTF	TGCGCCAGCAGCTTGGACAGGGCGTATGGCTACACCTTC
-	TRBV30	once	TRBJ1-3	CAWKRGSTGNTIYF	TGTGCCTGGAAAAGGGGGAGCACTGGAAACACCATATATTTT
-	TRBV18	-	TRBJ1-6	CASSPGSGIGSPLHF	TGTGCCAGCTCACCAGGTTCGGGTATCGGATCACCCCTCCACTTT
TRBD2	TRBV19	few	TRBJ2-1	CASSITSGGRGEQFF	TGTGCCAGTAGTATTACTAGCGGGGGACGGGGTGAGCAGTTCTTC
-	TRBV6-6	few	TRBJ1-5	CASSYIGQENQPQHF	TGTGCCAGCAGTTACATTGGACAAGAAAATCAGCCCCAGCATTTT
-	TRBV18	-	TRBJ1-2	CASSPEEGNGYTF	TGTGCCAGCTCGCCGGAGGAGGGTAACGGCTACACCTTC
TRBD1	TRBV5-4	-	TRBJ2-1	CASRDRGNNEQFF	TGTGCCAGCAGGGACAGGGGGAACAATGAGCAGTTCTTC
-	TRBV19	few	TRBJ1-1	CASSISGANTEAFF	TGTGCCAGTAGTATTTCGGGCGCGAACACTGAAGCTTTCTTT
-	TRBV19	once	TRBJ1-2	CASSTNRVLGHGYTF	TGTGCCAGTAGTACCAACAGGGTGCTAGGACATGGCTACACCTTC
-	TRBV5-1	-	TRBJ2-1	CASSFSAVLHGRGDEQFF	TGCGCCAGCAGCTTTTCGGCGGTGTTGCACGGGCGGGGTGACGAGCAGTTCTTC